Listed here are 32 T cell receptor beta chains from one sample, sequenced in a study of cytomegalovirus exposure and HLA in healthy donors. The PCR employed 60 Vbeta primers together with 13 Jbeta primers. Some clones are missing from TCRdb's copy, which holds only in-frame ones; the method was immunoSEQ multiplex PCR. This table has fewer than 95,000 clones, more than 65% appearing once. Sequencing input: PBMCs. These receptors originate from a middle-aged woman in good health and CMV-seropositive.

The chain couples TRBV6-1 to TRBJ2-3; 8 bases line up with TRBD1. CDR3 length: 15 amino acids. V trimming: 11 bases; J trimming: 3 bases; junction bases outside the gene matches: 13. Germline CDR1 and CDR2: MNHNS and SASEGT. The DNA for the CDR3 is TGTGCCGGCCCGGACAGGGCGGGATGGACAGATACGCAGTATTTT. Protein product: CAGPDRAGWTDTQYF.

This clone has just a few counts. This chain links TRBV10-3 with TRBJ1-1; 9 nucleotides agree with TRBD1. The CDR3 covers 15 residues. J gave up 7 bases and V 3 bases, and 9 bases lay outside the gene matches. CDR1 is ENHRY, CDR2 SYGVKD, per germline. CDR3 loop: CAISEEPGQGLEAFF. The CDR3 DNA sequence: TGTGCCATCAGTGAAGAACCGGGACAGGGACTTGAAGCTTTCTTT.

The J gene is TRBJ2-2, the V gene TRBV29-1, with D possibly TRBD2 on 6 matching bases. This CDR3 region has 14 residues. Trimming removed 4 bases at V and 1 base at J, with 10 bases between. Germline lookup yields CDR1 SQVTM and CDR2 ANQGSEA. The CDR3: CSVAVSGNTGELFF. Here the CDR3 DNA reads TGCAGCGTTGCGGTTAGCGGGAACACCGGGGAGCTGTTTTTT.

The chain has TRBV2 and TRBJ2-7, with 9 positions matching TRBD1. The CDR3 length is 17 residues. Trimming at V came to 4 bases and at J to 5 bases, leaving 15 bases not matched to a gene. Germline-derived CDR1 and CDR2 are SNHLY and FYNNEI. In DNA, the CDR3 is TGTGCCAGCAGTGGGGGGCTCCGGGACAGGGTTTCGGACGAGCAGTACTTC. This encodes CASSGGLRDRVSDEQYF.

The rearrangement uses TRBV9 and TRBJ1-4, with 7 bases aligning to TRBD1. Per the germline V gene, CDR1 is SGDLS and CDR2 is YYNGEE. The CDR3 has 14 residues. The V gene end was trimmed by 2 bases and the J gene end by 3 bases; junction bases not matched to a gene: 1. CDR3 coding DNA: TGTGCCAGCAGCGTGGGGACAGCTAATGAAAAACTGTTTTTT. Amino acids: CASSVGTANEKLFF.

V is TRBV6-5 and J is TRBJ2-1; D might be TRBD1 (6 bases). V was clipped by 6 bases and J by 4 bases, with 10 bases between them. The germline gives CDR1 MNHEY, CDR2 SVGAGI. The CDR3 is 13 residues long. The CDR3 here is CASRTGSYNEQFF. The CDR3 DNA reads TGTGCCAGCAGGACAGGTTCGTACAATGAGCAGTTCTTC.

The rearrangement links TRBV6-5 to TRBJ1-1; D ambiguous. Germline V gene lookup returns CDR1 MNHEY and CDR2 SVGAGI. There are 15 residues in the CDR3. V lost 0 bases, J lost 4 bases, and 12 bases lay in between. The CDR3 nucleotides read TGTGCCAGCAGTTACTCGGCGGGTGTGACCACTGAAGCTTTCTTT. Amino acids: CASSYSAGVTTEAFF.

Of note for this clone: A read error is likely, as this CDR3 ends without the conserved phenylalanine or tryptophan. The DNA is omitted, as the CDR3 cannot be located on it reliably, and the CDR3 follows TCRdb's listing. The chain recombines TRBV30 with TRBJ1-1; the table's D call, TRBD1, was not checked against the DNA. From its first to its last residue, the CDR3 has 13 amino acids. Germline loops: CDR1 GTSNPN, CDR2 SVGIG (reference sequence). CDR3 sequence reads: CAWSEGQNTEALV.

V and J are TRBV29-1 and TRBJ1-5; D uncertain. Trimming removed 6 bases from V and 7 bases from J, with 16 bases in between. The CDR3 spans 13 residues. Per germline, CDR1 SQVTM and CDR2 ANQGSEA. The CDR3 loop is CSVIASGGQPQHF. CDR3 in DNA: TGCAGCGTCATTGCCTCAGGTGGCCAGCCCCAGCATTTT. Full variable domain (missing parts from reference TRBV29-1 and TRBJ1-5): SAVISQKPSRDICQRGTSLTIQCQVDSQVTMMFWYRQQPGQSLTLIATANQGSEATYESGFVIDKFPISRPNLTFSTLTVSNMSPEDSSIYLCSVIASGGQPQHFGDGTRLSIL.

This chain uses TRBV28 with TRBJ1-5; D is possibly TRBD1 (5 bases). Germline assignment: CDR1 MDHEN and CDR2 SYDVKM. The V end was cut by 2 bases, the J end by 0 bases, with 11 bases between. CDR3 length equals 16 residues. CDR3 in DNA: TGTGCCAGCAGTTTAAGACAGATGATTAGCAATCAGCCCCAGCATTTT. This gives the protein CASSLRQMISNQPQHF.

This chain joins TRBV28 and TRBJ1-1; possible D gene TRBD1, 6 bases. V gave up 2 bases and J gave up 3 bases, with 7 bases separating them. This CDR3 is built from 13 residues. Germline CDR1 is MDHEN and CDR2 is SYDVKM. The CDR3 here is CASSLQGYTEAFF. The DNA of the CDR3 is TGTGCCAGCAGTTTACAGGGGTACACTGAAGCTTTCTTT. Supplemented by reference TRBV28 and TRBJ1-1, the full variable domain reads DVKVTQSSRYLVKRTGEKVFLECVQDMDHENMFWYRQDPGLGLRLIYFSYDVKMKEKGDIPEGYSVSREKKERFSLILESASTNQTSMYLCASSLQGYTEAFFGQGTRLTVV.

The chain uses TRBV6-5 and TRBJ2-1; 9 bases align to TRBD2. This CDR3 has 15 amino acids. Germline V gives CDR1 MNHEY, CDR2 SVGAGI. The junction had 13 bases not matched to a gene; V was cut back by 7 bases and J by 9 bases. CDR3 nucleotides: TGTGCCAGCAACCCCTTAGCGGGAGCGGGGGGTGAGCAGTTCTTC. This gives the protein CASNPLAGAGGEQFF.

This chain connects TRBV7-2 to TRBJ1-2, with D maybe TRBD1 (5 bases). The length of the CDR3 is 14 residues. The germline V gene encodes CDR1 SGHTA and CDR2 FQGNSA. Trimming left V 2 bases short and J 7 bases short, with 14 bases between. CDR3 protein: CASSLNMGGSGYTF. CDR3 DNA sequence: TGTGCCAGCAGCTTAAACATGGGGGGATCTGGCTACACCTTC.

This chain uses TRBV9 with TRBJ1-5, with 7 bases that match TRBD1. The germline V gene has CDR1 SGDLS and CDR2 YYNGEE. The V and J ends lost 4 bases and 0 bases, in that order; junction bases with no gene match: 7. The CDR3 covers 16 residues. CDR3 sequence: CASSLVQGDSNQPQHF. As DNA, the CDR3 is TGTGCCAGCAGCCTCGTCCAGGGGGATAGCAATCAGCCCCAGCATTTT.

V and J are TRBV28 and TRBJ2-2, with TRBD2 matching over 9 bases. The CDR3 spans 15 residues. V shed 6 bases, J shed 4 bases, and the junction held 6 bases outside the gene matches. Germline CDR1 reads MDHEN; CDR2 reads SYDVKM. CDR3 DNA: TGTGCCAGCAGCGCGGGAGGGCTACGCACCGGGGAGCTGTTTTTT. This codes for CASSAGGLRTGELFF.

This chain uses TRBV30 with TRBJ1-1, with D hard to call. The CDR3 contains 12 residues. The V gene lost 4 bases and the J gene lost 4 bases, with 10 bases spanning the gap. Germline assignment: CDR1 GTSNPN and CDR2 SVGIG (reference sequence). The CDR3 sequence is CAWTRQVTEAFF. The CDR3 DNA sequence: TGTGCCTGGACCCGACAAGTCACTGAAGCTTTCTTT.

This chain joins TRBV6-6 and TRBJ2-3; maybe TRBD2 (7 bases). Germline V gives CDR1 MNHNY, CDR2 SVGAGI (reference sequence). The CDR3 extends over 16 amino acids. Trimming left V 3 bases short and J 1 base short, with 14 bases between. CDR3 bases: TGTGCCAGCAGTTATCGTGGCGGGGGCCGCACAGATACGCAGTATTTT. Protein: CASSYRGGGRTDTQYF.

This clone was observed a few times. CDR3 in amino acids: CASATRHDSTAGSYEQYF. DNA for the CDR3: TGCGCCAGTGCTACCCGACATGATTCTACGGCGGGAAGCTACGAGCAGTACTTC. The chain links TRBV5-1 to TRBJ2-5; maybe TRBD2 (6 bases). The better agreement between TRBJ2-7 and the DNA end casts doubt on the J call. The CDR3 length is 18 residues. Germline assignment: CDR1 SGHRS and CDR2 YFSETQ.

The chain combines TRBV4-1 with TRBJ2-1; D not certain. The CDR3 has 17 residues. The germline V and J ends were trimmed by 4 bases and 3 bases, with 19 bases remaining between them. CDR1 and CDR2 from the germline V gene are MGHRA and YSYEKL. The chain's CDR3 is CASSPQAGTTDYNEQFF. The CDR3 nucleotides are TGCGCCAGCAGCCCACAAGCAGGCACCACAGACTACAATGAGCAGTTCTTC.

The DNA for the CDR3 is TGCGCCAGCAGTGGGTCCTCTAGCGGGAGCTACAATGAGCAGTTCTTC. Translating gives CASSGSSSGSYNEQFF. The rearrangement joins TRBV10-1 to TRBJ2-1, with 10 bases fitting TRBD2. CDR1 is WNHNN, CDR2 SYGVQD, per germline (reference sequence). V lost 4 bases to trimming and J lost 3 bases; unmatched junction nucleotides: 6. This CDR3 has 16 amino acids.

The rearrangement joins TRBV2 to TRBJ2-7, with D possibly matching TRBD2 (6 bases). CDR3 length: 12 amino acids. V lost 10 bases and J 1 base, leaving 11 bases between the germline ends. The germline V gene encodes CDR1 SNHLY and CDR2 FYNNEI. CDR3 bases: TGTGCCACAAGGGACTGGTCCTACGAGCAGTACTTC. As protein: CATRDWSYEQYF.

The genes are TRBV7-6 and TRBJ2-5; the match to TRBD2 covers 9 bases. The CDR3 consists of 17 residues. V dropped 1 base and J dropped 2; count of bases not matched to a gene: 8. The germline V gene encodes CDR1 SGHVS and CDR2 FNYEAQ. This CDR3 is CASSLGELAGPQETQYF. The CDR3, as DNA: TGTGCCAGCAGCTTAGGAGAACTAGCGGGCCCTCAAGAGACCCAGTACTTC.

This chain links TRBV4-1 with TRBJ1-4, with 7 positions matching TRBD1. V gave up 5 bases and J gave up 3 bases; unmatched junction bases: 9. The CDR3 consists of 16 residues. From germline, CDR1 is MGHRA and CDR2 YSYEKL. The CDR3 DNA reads TGCGCCAGCAGCAGGGGGCGCGGATCCCCTAATGAAAAACTGTTTTTT. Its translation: CASSRGRGSPNEKLFF.

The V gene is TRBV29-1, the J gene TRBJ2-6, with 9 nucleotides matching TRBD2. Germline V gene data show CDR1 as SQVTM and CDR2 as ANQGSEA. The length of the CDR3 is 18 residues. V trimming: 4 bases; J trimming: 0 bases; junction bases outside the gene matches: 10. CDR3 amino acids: CSVAGSSGAISGANVLTF. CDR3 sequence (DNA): TGCAGCGTTGCGGGGTCTAGCGGGGCGATCTCTGGGGCCAACGTCCTGACTTTC.

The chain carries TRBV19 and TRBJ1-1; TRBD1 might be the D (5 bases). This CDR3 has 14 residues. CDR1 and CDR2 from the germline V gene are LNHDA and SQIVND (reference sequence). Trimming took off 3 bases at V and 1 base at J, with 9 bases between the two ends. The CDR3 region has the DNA TGTGCCAGTAGTATTAGGAGGGGGAACACTGAAGCTTTCTTT. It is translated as CASSIRRGNTEAFF.

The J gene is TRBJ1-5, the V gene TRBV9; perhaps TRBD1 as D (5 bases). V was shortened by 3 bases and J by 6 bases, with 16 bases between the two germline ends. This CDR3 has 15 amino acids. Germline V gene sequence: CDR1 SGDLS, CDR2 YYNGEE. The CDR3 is CASSAGGGAFQPQHF. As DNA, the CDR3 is TGTGCCAGCAGCGCCGGGGGTGGGGCGTTTCAGCCCCAGCATTTT.

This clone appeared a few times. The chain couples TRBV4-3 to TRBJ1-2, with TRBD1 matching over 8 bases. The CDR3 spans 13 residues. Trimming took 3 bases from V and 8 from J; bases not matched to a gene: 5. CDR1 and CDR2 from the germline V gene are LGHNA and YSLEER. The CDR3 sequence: CASSQSGGLGYTF. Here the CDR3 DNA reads TGCGCCAGCAGCCAGTCAGGGGGCTTAGGCTACACCTTC.

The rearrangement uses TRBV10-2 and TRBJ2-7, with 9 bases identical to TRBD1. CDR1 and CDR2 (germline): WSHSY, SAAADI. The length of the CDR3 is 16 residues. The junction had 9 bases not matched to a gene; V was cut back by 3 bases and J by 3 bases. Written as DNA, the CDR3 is TGCGCCAGCAGTGAAGGGGGAGGGACAGGGATCTACGAGCAGTACTTC. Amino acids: CASSEGGGTGIYEQYF.

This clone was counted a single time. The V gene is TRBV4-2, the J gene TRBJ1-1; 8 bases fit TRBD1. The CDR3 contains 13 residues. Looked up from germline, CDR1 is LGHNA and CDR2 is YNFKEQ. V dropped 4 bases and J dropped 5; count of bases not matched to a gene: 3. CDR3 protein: CASSPGQGTEAFF. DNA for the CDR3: TGTGCCAGCAGCCCTGGACAGGGAACTGAAGCTTTCTTT.

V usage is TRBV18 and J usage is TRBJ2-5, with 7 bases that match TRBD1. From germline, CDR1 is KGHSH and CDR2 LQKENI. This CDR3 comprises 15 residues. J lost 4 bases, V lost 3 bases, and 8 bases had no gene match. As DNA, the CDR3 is TGTGCCAGCTCACCCCCAGGGGGAGAGGGAGAGACCCAGTACTTC. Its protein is CASSPPGGEGETQYF.

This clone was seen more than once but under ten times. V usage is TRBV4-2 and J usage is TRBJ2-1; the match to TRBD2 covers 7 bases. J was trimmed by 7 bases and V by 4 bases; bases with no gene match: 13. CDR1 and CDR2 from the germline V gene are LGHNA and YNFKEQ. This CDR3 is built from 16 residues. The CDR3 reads CASSPSGGVWANEQFF. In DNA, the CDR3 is TGTGCCAGCAGCCCCAGTGGGGGGGTTTGGGCGAATGAGCAGTTCTTC.

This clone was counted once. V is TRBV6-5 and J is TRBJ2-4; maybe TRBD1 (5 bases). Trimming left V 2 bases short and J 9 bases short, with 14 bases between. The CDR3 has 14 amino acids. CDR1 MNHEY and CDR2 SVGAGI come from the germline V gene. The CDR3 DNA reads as TGTGCCAGCAGTTACGATGGGGCTCAAGGCATTCAGTACTTC. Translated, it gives CASSYDGAQGIQYF.